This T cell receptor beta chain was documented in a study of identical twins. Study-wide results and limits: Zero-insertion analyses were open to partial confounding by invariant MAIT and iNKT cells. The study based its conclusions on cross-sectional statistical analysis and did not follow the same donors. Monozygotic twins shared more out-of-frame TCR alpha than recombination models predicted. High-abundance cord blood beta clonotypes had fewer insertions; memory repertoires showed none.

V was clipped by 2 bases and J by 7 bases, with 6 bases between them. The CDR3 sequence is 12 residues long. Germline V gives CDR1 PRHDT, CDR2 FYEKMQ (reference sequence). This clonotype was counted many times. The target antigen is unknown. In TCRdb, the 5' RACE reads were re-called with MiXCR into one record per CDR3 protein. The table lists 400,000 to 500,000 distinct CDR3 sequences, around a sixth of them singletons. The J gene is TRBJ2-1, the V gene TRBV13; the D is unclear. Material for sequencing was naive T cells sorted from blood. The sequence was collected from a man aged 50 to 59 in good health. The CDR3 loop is CASSLRPNEQFF. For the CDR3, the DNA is TGTGCCAGCAGCTTACGTCCAAATGAGCAGTTCTTC. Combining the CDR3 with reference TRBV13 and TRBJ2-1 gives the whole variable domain AAGVIQSPRHLIKEKRETATLKCYPIPRHDTVYWYQQGPGQDPQFLISFYEKMQSDKGSIPDRFSAQQFSDYHSELNMSSLELGDSALYFCASSLRPNEQFFGPGTRLTVL.